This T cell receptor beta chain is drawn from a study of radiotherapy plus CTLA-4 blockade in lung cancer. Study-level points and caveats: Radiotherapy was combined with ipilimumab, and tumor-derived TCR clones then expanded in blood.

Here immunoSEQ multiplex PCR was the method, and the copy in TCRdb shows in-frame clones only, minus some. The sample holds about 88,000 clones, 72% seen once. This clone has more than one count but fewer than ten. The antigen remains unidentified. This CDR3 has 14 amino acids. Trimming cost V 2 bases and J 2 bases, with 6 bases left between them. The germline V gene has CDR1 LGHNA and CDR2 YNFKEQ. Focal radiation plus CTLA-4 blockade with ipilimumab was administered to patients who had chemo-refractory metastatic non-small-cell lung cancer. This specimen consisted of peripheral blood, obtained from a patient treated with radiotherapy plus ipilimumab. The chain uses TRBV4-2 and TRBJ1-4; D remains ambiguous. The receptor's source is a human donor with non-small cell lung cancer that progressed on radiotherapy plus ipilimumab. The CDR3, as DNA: TGTGCCAGCAGCCAACAGTTTACTAATGAAAAACTGTTTTTT. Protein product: CASSQQFTNEKLFF.